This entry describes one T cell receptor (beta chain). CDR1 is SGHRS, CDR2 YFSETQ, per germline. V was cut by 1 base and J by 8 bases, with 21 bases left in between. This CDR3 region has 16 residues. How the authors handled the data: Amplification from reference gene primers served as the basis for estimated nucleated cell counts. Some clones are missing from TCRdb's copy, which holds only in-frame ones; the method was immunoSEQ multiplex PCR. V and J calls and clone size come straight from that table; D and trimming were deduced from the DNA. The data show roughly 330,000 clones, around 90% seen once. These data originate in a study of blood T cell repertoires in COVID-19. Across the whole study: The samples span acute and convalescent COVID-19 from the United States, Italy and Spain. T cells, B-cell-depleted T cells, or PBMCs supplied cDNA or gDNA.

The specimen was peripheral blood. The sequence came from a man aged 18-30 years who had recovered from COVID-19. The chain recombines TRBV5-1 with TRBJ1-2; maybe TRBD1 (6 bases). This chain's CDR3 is CASSLSQKTGHGGYTF. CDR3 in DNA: TGCGCCAGCAGCTTGTCTCAAAAGACAGGCCACGGAGGCTACACCTTC.